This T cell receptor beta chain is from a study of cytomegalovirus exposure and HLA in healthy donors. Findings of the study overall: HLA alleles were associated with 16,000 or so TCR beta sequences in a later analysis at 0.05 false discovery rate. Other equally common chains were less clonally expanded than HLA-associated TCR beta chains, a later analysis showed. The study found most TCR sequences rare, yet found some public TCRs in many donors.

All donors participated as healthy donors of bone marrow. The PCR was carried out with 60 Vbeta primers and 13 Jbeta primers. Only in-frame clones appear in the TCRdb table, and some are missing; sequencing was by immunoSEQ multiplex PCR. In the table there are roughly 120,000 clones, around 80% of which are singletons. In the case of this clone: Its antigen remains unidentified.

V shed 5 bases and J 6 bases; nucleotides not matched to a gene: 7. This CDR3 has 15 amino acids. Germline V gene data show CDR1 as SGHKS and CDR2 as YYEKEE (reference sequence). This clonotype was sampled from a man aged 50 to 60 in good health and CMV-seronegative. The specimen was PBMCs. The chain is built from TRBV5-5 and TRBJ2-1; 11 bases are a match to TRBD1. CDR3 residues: CASSQDRGRLNEQFF. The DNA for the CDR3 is TGTGCCAGCAGTCAGGACAGGGGGCGCCTCAATGAGCAGTTCTTC. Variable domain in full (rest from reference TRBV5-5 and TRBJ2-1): DAGVTQSPTHLIKTRGQQVTLRCSPISGHKSVSWYQQVLGQGPQFIFQYYEKEERGRGNFPDRFSARQFPNYSSELNVNALLLGDSALYLCASSQDRGRLNEQFFGPGTRLTVL.